Given below is one T cell receptor (beta chain) in context. The germline gives CDR1 SGDLS, CDR2 YYNGEE. The CDR3 totals 21 residues. The ends lost 0 bases at V and 1 base at J; junction bases unmatched: 13. Per the original methods: The assay estimated nucleated cells by amplifying reference gene primers. This table comes from immunoSEQ multiplex PCR, and its TCRdb copy is limited to in-frame clones, with some not included. V, J and clone size are those of that table, while D and trimming were read from the DNA. The sample holds 200,000 to 250,000 clones, about 82% seen once. In Seattle, patients joined the study during active infection and were tracked longitudinally. The sample originates from a study of blood T cell repertoires in COVID-19. The wider study: Material from acute and convalescent COVID-19 was sourced from the United States, Italy and Spain. The analysed material was cDNA or gDNA that came from T cells, B-cell-depleted T cells, or PBMCs.

The J gene is TRBJ2-1, the V gene TRBV9; 13 nucleotides match TRBD2. Specimen: peripheral blood. This sequence originates from a woman in her 70s with COVID-19, enrolled during active disease. The CDR3 loop reads CASSVGAGTSGVVGSYNEQFF. CDR3 sequence (DNA): TGTGCCAGCAGCGTAGGCGCCGGGACTAGCGGGGTAGTCGGGTCCTACAATGAGCAGTTCTTC.